The 13 T cell receptor beta chains given below trace back to one sample, sequenced in a study of CD8 T cells in ankylosing spondylitis. TCRdb re-called the 5' RACE reads with MiXCR, one entry per CDR3 protein. The data hold 200,000 to 300,000 distinct CDR3 sequences, with about 11% observed a single time. The sequenced sample was blood, either unsorted or a sorted T cell fraction (not recorded which). The receptors shown here come from a male donor with ankylosing spondylitis or in good health (not recorded which).

This clonotype was recorded only once. It may be a read error: a sequence one base away is much more abundant. The genes are TRBV20-1 and TRBJ1-5; D uncertain. Per germline, CDR1 DFQATT and CDR2 SNEGSKA (reference sequence). The CDR3 is 16 amino acids. The CDR3, as DNA: TGCTGTGCTAGAGGTCCGAGGGCTTATAGCAATCAGCCCCAGCATTTT. It specifies CCARGPRAYSNQPQHF.

Many counts were recorded for this clonotype. The CDR3 DNA is TGTGCCAGCTCACCTGGCGATCCCGGTGAAAAACTGTTTTTT. Its protein product is CASSPGDPGEKLFF. The chain carries TRBV18 and TRBJ1-4, with D hard to call. Trimming removed 3 bases at V and 7 bases at J, with 12 bases between. The CDR3 runs to 14 residues. CDR1 and CDR2 from the germline V gene are KGHSH and LQKENI.

This clonotype occurred many times. The V gene is TRBV12-3 or TRBV12-4, the J gene TRBJ2-2; D is ambiguous. V was clipped by 7 bases and J by 1 base, with 16 bases between them. This CDR3 spans 16 amino acids. In DNA form, the CDR3 reads TGTGCCAGCACCTTCTGGAAGGTATTGAACACCGGGGAGCTGTTTTTT. It specifies CASTFWKVLNTGELFF.

This clonotype was counted many times. The chain employs TRBV5-1 and TRBJ2-1; D is uncertain. The germline V gene encodes CDR1 SGHRS and CDR2 YFSETQ. The CDR3 is 17 amino acids. V gave up 4 bases and J gave up 5 bases, with 22 bases separating them. As DNA, the CDR3 is TGCGCCAGCAGCCCAACGGTCCCGACACCTTCTCACAATGAGCAGTTCTTC. Translation gives CASSPTVPTPSHNEQFF. Filled out from reference TRBV5-1 and TRBJ2-1, the complete variable domain reads KAGVTQTPRYLIKTRGQQVTLSCSPISGHRSVSWYQQTPGQGLQFLFEYFSETQRNKGNFPGRFSGRQFSNSRSEMNVSTLELGDSALYLCASSPTVPTPSHNEQFFGPGTRLTVL.

This chain uses TRBV7-2 with TRBJ2-7; possibly TRBD1 or TRBD2 for D (5 bases each). Trimming left V 5 bases short and J 3 bases short, with 14 bases between. Germline loops: CDR1 SGHTA, CDR2 FQGNSA. There are 14 residues in the CDR3. The CDR3 nucleotides are TGTGCCAGCAGCCCTTCGGGGCACCTCTACGAGCAGTACTTC. Translating it yields CASSPSGHLYEQYF.

This clonotype showed up many times. The chain combines TRBV11-2 with TRBJ1-3; 7 bases match TRBD1. Germline V CDR1 and CDR2: SGHAT, FQNNGV. This CDR3 has 15 residues. The junction had 2 bases not matched to a gene; V was cut back by 3 bases and J by 0 bases. CDR3 residues: CASSFNRGSGNTIYF. The CDR3 bases are TGTGCCAGCAGCTTTAACAGGGGCTCTGGAAACACCATATATTTT.

This clonotype was counted at least ten times. The V gene is TRBV5-6, the J gene TRBJ1-6; D is perhaps TRBD1 (5 bases). Germline V gene data show CDR1 as SGHDT and CDR2 as YYEEEE. V was shortened by 4 bases and J by 9 bases, with 17 bases between the two germline ends. This CDR3 comprises 15 residues. The CDR3 sequence is CASSRISAGGSPLHF. The CDR3 bases are TGTGCCAGCAGCCGTATTAGCGCGGGGGGTTCACCCCTCCACTTT.

This clonotype has only a few counts. The chain links TRBV10-3 to TRBJ2-2; 8 nucleotides align to TRBD1. Germline CDR1 reads ENHRY; CDR2 reads SYGVKD. J lost 6 bases, V lost 6 bases, and 3 bases had no gene match. The CDR3 runs 13 residues. CDR3 DNA sequence: TGTGCCATCAGCGACAGGGGCGCCGGGGAGCTGTTTTTT. Its translation is CAISDRGAGELFF.

This clonotype was recorded at least ten times. This CDR3 reads CASSFNMLGTEAFF. CDR3 nucleotides: TGTGCCAGCAGTTTCAATATGCTCGGCACTGAAGCTTTCTTT. This chain joins TRBV12-3 or TRBV12-4 and TRBJ1-1; D call uncertain. The germline V and J ends were trimmed by 3 bases and 4 bases, with 12 bases remaining between them. This CDR3 region has 14 residues.

This clonotype showed up many times. The chain is built from TRBV5-1 and TRBJ2-2; 8 bases match TRBD2. CDR1 is SGHRS, CDR2 YFSETQ, per germline. This CDR3 region has 15 residues. The V segment lost 3 bases and the J segment 6 bases; nucleotides outside the gene matches: 7. The CDR3 here is CASSSLGLASGELFF. The DNA for the CDR3 is TGCGCCAGCAGCTCCTTAGGACTAGCTTCCGGGGAGCTGTTTTTT.

At least ten counts were recorded for this clonotype. The chain uses TRBV6-1 and TRBJ2-3; D remains unclear. CDR1 and CDR2 (germline): MNHNS, SASEGT. The CDR3 is 14 residues long. V was trimmed by 6 bases and J by 1 base, leaving 11 bases between them. CDR3 loop: CASRLHGGTDTQYF. CDR3 bases: TGTGCCAGCAGACTACACGGTGGCACAGATACGCAGTATTTT.

This clonotype was seen more than once but under ten times. The chain is built from TRBV29-1 and TRBJ1-2, with a possible D match to TRBD1 (5 bases). The CDR3 is 13 residues long. Trimming took 1 base from V and 4 from J, leaving 10 bases between them. Germline V lookup: CDR1 SQVTM, CDR2 ANQGSEA. The CDR3 loop reads CSVEAGTGYGYTF. Here the CDR3 DNA reads TGCAGCGTTGAAGCTGGGACGGGCTATGGCTACACCTTC.

There are many counts of this clonotype. The rearrangement uses TRBV12-3 or TRBV12-4 and TRBJ2-5; D unresolved. V was pared by 4 bases and J by 3 bases, with 6 bases between. The CDR3 runs 12 residues. DNA for the CDR3: TGTGCCAGCAGTTGGGTGAAAGAGACCCAGTACTTC. It yields the protein CASSWVKETQYF.